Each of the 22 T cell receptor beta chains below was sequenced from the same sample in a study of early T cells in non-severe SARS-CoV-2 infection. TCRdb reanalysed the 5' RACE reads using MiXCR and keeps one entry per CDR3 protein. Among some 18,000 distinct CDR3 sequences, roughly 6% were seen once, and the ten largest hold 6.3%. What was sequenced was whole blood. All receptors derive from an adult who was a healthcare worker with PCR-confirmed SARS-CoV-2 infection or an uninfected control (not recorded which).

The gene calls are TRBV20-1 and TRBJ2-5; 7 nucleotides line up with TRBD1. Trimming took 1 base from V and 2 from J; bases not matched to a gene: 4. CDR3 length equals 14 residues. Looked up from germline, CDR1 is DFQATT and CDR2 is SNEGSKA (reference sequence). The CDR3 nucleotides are TGCAGTGCTAGAGTCTGGGACAGACAAGAGACCCAGTACTTC. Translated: CSARVWDRQETQYF.

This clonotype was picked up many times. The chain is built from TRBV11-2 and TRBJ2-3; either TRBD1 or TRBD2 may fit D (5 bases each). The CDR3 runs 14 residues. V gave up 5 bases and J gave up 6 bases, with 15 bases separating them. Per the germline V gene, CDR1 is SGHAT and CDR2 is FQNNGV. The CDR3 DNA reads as TGTGCCAGCAGCCTGGGACCCGTTGGGGATACGCAGTATTTT. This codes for CASSLGPVGDTQYF.

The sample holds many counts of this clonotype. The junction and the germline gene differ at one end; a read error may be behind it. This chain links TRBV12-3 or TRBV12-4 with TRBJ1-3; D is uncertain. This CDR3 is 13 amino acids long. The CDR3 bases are TGTGCCAGCAGTCTAGCTTCCGGAAACACCATATATTTT. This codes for CASSLASGNTIYF.

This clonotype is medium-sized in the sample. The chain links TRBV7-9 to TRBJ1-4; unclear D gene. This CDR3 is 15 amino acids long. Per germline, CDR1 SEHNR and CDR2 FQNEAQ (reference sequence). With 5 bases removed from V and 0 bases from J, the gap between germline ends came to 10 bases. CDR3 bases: TGTGCCAGCAGCCCCGTCCGGGCAACTAATGAAAAACTGTTTTTT. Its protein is CASSPVRATNEKLFF.

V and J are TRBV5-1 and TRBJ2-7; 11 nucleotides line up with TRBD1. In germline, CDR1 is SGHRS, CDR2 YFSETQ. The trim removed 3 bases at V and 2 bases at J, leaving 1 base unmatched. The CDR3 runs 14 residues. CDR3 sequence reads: CASSWDRGTYEQYF. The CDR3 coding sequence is TGCGCCAGCAGCTGGGACAGGGGGACCTACGAGCAGTACTTC.

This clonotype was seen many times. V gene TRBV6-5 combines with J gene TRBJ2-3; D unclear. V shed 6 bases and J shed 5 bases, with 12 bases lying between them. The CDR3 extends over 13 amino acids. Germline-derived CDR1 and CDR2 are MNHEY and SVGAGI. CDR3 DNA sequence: TGTGCCAGCAGCCCGACCTGGAAAGATACGCAGTATTTT. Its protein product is CASSPTWKDTQYF.

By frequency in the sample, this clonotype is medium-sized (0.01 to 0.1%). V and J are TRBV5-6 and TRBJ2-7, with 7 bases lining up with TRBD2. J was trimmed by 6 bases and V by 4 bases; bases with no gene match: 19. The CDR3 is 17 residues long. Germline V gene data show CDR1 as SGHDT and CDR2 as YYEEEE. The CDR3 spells CASSHRLAPRVIREQYF. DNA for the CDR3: TGTGCCAGCAGCCACCGACTAGCTCCGAGGGTAATACGCGAGCAGTACTTC.

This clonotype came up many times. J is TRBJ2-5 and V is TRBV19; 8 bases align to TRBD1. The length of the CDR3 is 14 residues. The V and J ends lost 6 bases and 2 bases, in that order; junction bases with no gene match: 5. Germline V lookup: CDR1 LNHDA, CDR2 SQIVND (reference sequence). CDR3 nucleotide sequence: TGTGCCAGTAGCCGATGGACAGGGCAAGAGACCCAGTACTTC. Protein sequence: CASSRWTGQETQYF.

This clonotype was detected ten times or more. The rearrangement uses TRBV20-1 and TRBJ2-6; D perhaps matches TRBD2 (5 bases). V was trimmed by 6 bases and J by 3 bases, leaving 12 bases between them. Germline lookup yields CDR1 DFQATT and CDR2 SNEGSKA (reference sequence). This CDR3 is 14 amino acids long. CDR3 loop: CSAAEGYGANVLTF. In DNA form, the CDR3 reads TGCAGTGCCGCTGAGGGCTATGGGGCCAACGTCCTGACTTTC.

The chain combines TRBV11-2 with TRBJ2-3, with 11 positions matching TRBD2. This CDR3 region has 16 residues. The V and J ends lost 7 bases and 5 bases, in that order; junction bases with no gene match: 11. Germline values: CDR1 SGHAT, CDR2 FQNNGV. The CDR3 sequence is CASNTISGRVEDTQYF. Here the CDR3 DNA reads TGTGCCAGCAACACCATTAGCGGGAGGGTTGAAGATACGCAGTATTTT.

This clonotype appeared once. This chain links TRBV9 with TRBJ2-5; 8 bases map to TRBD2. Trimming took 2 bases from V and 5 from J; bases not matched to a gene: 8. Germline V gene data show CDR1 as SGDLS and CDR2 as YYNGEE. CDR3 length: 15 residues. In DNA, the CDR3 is TGTGCCAGCAGCGTCACCGGGACTAGGATTGAGACCCAGTACTTC. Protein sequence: CASSVTGTRIETQYF.

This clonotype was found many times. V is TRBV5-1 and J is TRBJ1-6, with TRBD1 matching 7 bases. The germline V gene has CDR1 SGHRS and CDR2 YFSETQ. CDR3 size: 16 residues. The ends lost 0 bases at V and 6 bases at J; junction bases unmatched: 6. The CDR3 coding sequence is TGCGCCAGCAGCTTGGACAGGGGAGGGGGTAATTCACCCCTCCACTTT. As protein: CASSLDRGGGNSPLHF. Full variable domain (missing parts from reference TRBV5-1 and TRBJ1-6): KAGVTQTPRYLIKTRGQQVTLSCSPISGHRSVSWYQQTPGQGLQFLFEYFSETQRNKGNFPGRFSGRQFSNSRSEMNVSTLELGDSALYLCASSLDRGGGNSPLHFGNGTRLTVT.

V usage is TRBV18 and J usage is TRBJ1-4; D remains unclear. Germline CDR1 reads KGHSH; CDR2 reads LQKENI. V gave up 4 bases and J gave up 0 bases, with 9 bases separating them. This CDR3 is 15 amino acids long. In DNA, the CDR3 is TGTGCCAGCTCACAAAGAGGTGCAACTAATGAAAAACTGTTTTTT. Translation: CASSQRGATNEKLFF.

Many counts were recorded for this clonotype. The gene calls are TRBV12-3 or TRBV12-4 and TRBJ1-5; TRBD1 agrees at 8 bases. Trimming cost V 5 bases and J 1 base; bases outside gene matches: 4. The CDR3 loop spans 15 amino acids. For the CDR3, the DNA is TGTGCCAGCAGTGCGACAGGGGCAAGCAATCAGCCCCAGCATTTT. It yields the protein CASSATGASNQPQHF.

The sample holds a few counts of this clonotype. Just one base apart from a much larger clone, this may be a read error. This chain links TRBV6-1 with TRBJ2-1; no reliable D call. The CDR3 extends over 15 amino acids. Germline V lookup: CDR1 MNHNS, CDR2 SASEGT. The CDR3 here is CASSEGLEAYNVQFF. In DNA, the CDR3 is TGTGCCAGCAGTGAGGGTCTAGAGGCCTACAATGTGCAGTTCTTC.

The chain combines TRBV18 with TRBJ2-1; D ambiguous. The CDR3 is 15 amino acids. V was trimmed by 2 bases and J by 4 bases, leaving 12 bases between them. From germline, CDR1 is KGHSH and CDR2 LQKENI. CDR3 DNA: TGTGCCAGCTCACCAGGGGTTACTAATTACAATGAGCAGTTCTTC. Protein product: CASSPGVTNYNEQFF.

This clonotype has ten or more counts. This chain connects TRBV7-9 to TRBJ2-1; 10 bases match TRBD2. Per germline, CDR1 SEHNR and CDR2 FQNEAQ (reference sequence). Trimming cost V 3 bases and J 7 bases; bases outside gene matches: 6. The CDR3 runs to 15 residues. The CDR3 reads CASSFASGSVNEQFF. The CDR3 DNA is TGTGCCAGCAGCTTCGCTAGCGGGAGTGTTAATGAGCAGTTCTTC.

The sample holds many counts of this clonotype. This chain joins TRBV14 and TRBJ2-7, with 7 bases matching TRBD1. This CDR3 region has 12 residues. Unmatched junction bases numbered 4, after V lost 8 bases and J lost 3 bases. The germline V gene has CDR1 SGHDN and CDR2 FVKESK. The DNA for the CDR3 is TGTGCCAGCGCCGGGACAGTCTACGAGCAGTACTTC. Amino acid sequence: CASAGTVYEQYF.

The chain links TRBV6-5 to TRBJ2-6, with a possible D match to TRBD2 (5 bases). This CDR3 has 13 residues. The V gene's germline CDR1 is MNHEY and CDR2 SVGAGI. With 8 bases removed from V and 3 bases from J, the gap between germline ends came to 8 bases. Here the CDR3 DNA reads TGTGCCAGCGGACTTCTTGGGGCCAACGTCCTGACTTTC. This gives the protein CASGLLGANVLTF.

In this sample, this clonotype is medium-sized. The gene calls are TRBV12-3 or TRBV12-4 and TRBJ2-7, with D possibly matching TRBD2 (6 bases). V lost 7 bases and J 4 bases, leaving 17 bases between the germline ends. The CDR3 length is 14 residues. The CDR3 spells CASTPAGPLYEQYF. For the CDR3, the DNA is TGTGCCAGCACCCCGGCGGGACCGTTGTACGAGCAGTACTTC.

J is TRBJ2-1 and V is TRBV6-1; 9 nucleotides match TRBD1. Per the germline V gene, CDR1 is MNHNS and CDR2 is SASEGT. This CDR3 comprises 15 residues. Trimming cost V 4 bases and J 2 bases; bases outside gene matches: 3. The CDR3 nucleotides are TGTGCCAGCAGTGTAAGGACAGGGGCCTACAATGAGCAGTTCTTC. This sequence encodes CASSVRTGAYNEQFF.

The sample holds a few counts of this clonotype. CDR3 loop: CASNPGVTEAFF. The CDR3 DNA follows: TGTGCCAGCAACCCAGGGGTCACTGAAGCTTTCTTT. The genes are TRBV11-2 and TRBJ1-1; maybe TRBD1 (6 bases). V was pared by 7 bases and J by 4 bases, with 10 bases between. The CDR3 sequence is 12 residues long. CDR1 is SGHAT and CDR2 is FQNNGV in the germline V gene.